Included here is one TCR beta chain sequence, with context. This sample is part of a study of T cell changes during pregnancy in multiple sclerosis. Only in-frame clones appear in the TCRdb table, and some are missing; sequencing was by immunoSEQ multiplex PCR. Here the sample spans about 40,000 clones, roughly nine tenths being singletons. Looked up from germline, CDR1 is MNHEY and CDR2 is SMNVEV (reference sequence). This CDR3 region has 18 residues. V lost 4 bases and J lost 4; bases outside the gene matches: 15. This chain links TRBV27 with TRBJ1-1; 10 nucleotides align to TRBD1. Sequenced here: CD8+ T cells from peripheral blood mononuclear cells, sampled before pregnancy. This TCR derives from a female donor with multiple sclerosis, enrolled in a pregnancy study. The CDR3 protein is CASSSAGTGAIVGTEAFF. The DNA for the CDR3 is TGTGCCAGCAGTTCCGCCGGGACAGGGGCAATCGTTGGCACTGAAGCTTTCTTT.